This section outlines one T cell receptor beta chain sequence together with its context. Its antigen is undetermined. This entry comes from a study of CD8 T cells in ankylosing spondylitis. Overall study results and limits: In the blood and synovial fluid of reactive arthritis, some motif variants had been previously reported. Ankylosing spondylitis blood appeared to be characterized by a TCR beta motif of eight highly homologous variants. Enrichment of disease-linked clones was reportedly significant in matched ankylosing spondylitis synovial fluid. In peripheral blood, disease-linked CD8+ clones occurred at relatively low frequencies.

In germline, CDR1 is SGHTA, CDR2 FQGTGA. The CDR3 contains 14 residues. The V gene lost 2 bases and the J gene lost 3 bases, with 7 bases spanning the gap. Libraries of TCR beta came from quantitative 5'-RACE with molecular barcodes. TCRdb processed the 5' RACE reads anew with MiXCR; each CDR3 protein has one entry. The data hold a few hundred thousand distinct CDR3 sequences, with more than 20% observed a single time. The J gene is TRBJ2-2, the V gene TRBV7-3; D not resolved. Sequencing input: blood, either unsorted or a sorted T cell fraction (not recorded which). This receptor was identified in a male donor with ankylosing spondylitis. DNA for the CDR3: TGTGCCAGCAGCTTATCAGGAGACACCGGGGAGCTGTTTTTT. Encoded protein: CASSLSGDTGELFF.